This T cell receptor (beta chain) came from a study of blood T cell repertoires in COVID-19. Overall study context: Samples representing acute and convalescent COVID-19 were sourced from the United States, Italy and Spain. PBMCs, B-cell-depleted T cells, or T cells provided the cDNA or gDNA that made up the material.

Germline CDR1 and CDR2: MGHRA and YSYEKL. The CDR3 sequence is 16 residues long. With 4 bases removed from V and 5 bases from J, the gap between germline ends came to 18 bases. In the original processing: Researchers report that nucleated cell counts were estimated from reference gene primer amplification. Sequencing was performed with immunoSEQ multiplex PCR; in TCRdb, only in-frame clones are kept and a portion is missing. V and J calls and clone size are those listed in that table; D and trimming were worked out from the DNA. The sample holds approximately 290,000 clones, around 85% seen once. The sample was peripheral blood. The chain has TRBV4-1 and TRBJ1-3; tentatively, D is TRBD1 (5 bases). The sequence was collected from a human donor with COVID-19, enrolled during active disease. The donor label of this sample is uncertain. The CDR3 DNA follows: TGCGCCAGCAGCCTAGATCGGGACGGGGGACGAAACACCATATATTTT. The encoded protein is CASSLDRDGGRNTIYF.